Each of the 27 T cell receptor beta chains below was sequenced from the same sample in a study of T-cell memory formation after mild COVID-19. TCRdb used MiXCR to reprocess the 5' RACE reads, holding one entry per CDR3 protein. Altogether 210,000 or so distinct CDR3 sequences are present, roughly a tenth being singletons, with the ten largest covering approximately 3%. Input material: PBMCs or a T cell subset sorted from them (not recorded which). Receptors originate from a man aged 18 to 30 who had mild COVID-19 (a few samples of this study predate the infection). Cell type and time point are not known.

V gene TRBV6-5 combines with J gene TRBJ2-2; the D call may be TRBD1 or TRBD2 (5 bases each). This CDR3 has 13 amino acids. From germline, CDR1 is MNHEY and CDR2 SVGAGI. Deletions cut 6 bases from V and 5 bases from J, with 10 bases between. The CDR3 protein is CASSYEGTGELFF. The CDR3, as DNA: TGTGCCAGCAGCTACGAGGGGACCGGGGAGCTGTTTTTT.

In this sample, this clonotype turned up a few times. The chain employs TRBV10-3 and TRBJ2-1; no clear D. The V gene's germline CDR1 is ENHRY and CDR2 SYGVKD. The CDR3 sequence is 16 residues long. V lost 7 bases and J 1 base, leaving 17 bases between the germline ends. The CDR3 here is CAITRTADQSYNEQFF. For the CDR3, the DNA is TGTGCCATCACCCGGACGGCGGACCAGTCCTACAATGAGCAGTTCTTC.

The chain has TRBV7-2 and TRBJ2-3, with 7 bases fitting TRBD2. In germline, CDR1 is SGHTA, CDR2 FQGNSA. There are 13 residues in the CDR3. V lost 0 bases, J lost 14 bases, and 8 bases stayed unmatched. CDR3 nucleotide sequence: TGTGCCAGCAGCTTAGCGGAGCGGGGAGTGGGGTATTTT. Protein sequence: CASSLAERGVGYF.

The chain has TRBV5-1 and TRBJ2-3; maybe TRBD2 (6 bases). The CDR3 length is 14 residues. The germline V gene encodes CDR1 SGHRS and CDR2 YFSETQ. Trimming took 5 bases from V and 2 from J, leaving 12 bases between them. CDR3 bases: TGCGCCAGCAGGCCCAGCGGGCTCACAGATACGCAGTATTTT. Protein product: CASRPSGLTDTQYF.

J is TRBJ1-3 and V is TRBV20-1; weak D call: TRBD1 (5 bases). Trimming took 4 bases from V and 0 from J, leaving 10 bases between them. Germline V gives CDR1 DFQATT, CDR2 SNEGSKA (reference sequence). The CDR3 is made up of 14 amino acids. The CDR3 coding sequence is TGCAGTGCTAAGGGCGGGGCCTCTGGAAACACCATATATTTT. Its translation is CSAKGGASGNTIYF.

V is TRBV28 and J is TRBJ2-5; no reliable D call. Germline-derived CDR1 and CDR2 are MDHEN and SYDVKM. The CDR3 sequence is 13 residues long. The V end lost 6 bases, the J end lost 5 bases, and 13 bases lay between the germline ends. The chain's CDR3 is CASRTGLWETQYF. The DNA for the CDR3 is TGTGCCAGCAGGACGGGCTTGTGGGAGACCCAGTACTTC. The full variable domain, rest sourced from reference TRBV28 and TRBJ2-5, is DVKVTQSSRYLVKRTGEKVFLECVQDMDHENMFWYRQDPGLGLRLIYFSYDVKMKEKGDIPEGYSVSREKKERFSLILESASTNQTSMYLCASRTGLWETQYFGPGTRLLVL.

This clonotype was counted only a few times. The chain combines TRBV20-1 with TRBJ2-5; D uncertain. Germline V lookup: CDR1 DFQATT, CDR2 SNEGSKA (reference sequence). V was cut by 8 bases and J by 3 bases, with 16 bases left in between. This CDR3 has 13 residues. CDR3 loop: CSPSKGSKETQYF. The CDR3 bases are TGCAGTCCGTCGAAGGGCAGCAAAGAGACCCAGTACTTC.

In this sample, this clonotype turned up many times. The rearrangement uses TRBV29-1 and TRBJ2-3; unclear D gene. V lost 0 bases and J 1 base, leaving 17 bases between the germline ends. Germline V gene sequence: CDR1 SQVTM, CDR2 ANQGSEA. The CDR3 has 17 amino acids. In DNA, the CDR3 is TGCAGCGTTGAAGATAGGCCAGTCTCCTTCCGCACAGATACGCAGTATTTT. The encoded protein is CSVEDRPVSFRTDTQYF.

This clonotype was recorded at least ten times. The genes are TRBV9 and TRBJ2-5; TRBD2 aligns across 8 bases. Germline V CDR1 and CDR2: SGDLS, YYNGEE. The CDR3 contains 13 residues. Germline trimming cut 4 bases from V and 5 bases from J; bases unmatched to any gene: 4. CDR3 nucleotides: TGTGCCAGCAGCCCATCGGGGGGGGAGACCCAGTACTTC. Translating it yields CASSPSGGETQYF.

V and J are TRBV7-2 and TRBJ2-1; a possible D gene is TRBD2 (7 bases). The CDR3 runs to 15 residues. Germline values: CDR1 SGHTA, CDR2 FQGNSA. V lost 6 bases and J lost 4, with 16 bases in between. CDR3 sequence: CASSPWGGRYNEQFF. In DNA form, the CDR3 reads TGTGCCAGCAGTCCCTGGGGGGGGCGGTACAATGAGCAGTTCTTC.

This clonotype was seen only a few times. This rearrangement joins TRBV7-9 to TRBJ1-5; D not certain. Germline lookup yields CDR1 SEHNR and CDR2 FQNEAQ (reference sequence). This CDR3 has 12 residues. With 9 bases removed from V and 4 bases from J, the gap between germline ends came to 10 bases. Here the CDR3 reads CASTSNNQPQHF. The DNA of the CDR3 is TGTGCCAGTACCTCTAATAATCAGCCCCAGCATTTT.

In this sample, this clonotype turned up many times. The V call is TRBV7-3, the J call TRBJ2-5; D could derive from TRBD1 or TRBD2 (5 bases each). With 4 bases removed from V and 4 bases from J, the gap between germline ends came to 13 bases. Germline CDR1 SGHTA, CDR2 FQGTGA. The CDR3 length is 14 residues. For the CDR3, the DNA is TGTGCCAGCAGCTACCAGGGAAGCGGAGAGACCCAGTACTTC. It codes for CASSYQGSGETQYF.

A few counts support this clonotype. The chain links TRBV7-2 to TRBJ2-2; 13 bases are a match to TRBD2. The germline CDR1 and CDR2 sequences are SGHTA and FQGNSA. Trimming cost V 3 bases and J 4 bases; bases outside gene matches: 2. This CDR3 contains 16 residues. The chain's CDR3 is CASSFGTSGVTGELFF. The CDR3 bases are TGTGCCAGCAGCTTTGGGACTAGCGGGGTCACCGGGGAGCTGTTTTTT.

The genes are TRBV20-1 and TRBJ2-5, with a tentative D call TRBD2 (5 bases). CDR3 length: 13 residues. The V and J ends lost 3 bases and 1 base respectively, with 9 bases between them. Germline loops: CDR1 DFQATT, CDR2 SNEGSKA (reference sequence). The CDR3 sequence: CSARSGFQETQYF. The CDR3 DNA reads TGCAGTGCTAGGAGCGGATTCCAAGAGACCCAGTACTTC.

This clonotype showed up just a few times. The genes are TRBV20-1 and TRBJ1-5; 8 bases agree with TRBD1. The ends lost 6 bases at V and 2 bases at J; junction bases unmatched: 6. The germline V gene has CDR1 DFQATT and CDR2 SNEGSKA (reference sequence). The CDR3 covers 14 residues. The CDR3 DNA is TGCAGTGCGCTGACGGACAGGGGCAATCAGCCCCAGCATTTT. This sequence encodes CSALTDRGNQPQHF.

The rearrangement uses TRBV6-6 and TRBJ2-7, with D possibly called TRBD1 or TRBD2 (5 bases each). There are 14 residues in the CDR3. Germline-derived CDR1 and CDR2 are MNHNY and SVGAGI (reference sequence). The germline V and J ends were trimmed by 2 bases and 2 bases, with 10 bases remaining between them. DNA of the CDR3: TGTGCCAGCAGTTACAGTCAGGGACCCTACGAGCAGTACGTC. Its protein is CASSYSQGPYEQYV.

This clonotype has more than one count but fewer than ten. This sequence joins TRBV7-2 and TRBJ2-5; D is perhaps TRBD1 or TRBD2 (6 bases each). V gave up 6 bases and J gave up 4 bases, with 9 bases separating them. Germline V CDR1 and CDR2: SGHTA, FQGNSA. CDR3 length: 12 amino acids. CDR3 sequence reads: CASSRGPETQYF. CDR3 DNA sequence: TGTGCCAGCAGTCGGGGGCCAGAGACCCAGTACTTC.

J is TRBJ2-5 and V is TRBV2, with 10 bases identical to TRBD1. The J segment lost 9 bases and the V segment lost 8 bases, leaving 12 bases of the junction unmatched. This CDR3 is 14 amino acids long. Germline V CDR1 and CDR2: SNHLY, FYNNEI. The CDR3 DNA reads TGTGCCAGCTTATCGCCCGGGACAGGGGTGCCCCAGTACTTC. Amino acid sequence: CASLSPGTGVPQYF.

The chain links TRBV5-1 to TRBJ2-2; weak D call: TRBD2 (5 bases). Germline CDR1 SGHRS, CDR2 YFSETQ. The CDR3 sequence is 15 residues long. The V gene lost 2 bases and the J gene lost 4 bases, with 12 bases spanning the gap. CDR3 bases: TGCGCCAGCAGCTTTTGGGAGCCGGGCACCGGGGAGCTGTTTTTT. Translated, it gives CASSFWEPGTGELFF.

This clonotype was detected only a few times. This chain uses TRBV6-4 with TRBJ2-1; 9 nucleotides match TRBD1. Germline CDR1 MRHNA, CDR2 SNTAGT. The CDR3 runs 14 residues. The V segment lost 4 bases and the J segment 7 bases; nucleotides outside the gene matches: 5. CDR3 in DNA: TGTGCCAGCAGTGCGAGGACAGGGGTGAATGAGCAGTTCTTC. It is translated as CASSARTGVNEQFF.

This clonotype was found many times. The gene calls are TRBV7-8 and TRBJ2-1, with 11 positions matching TRBD2. This CDR3 spans 16 amino acids. The V segment lost 5 bases and the J segment 4 bases; nucleotides outside the gene matches: 7. Germline V gene lookup returns CDR1 SGHVS and CDR2 FQNEAQ. Here the CDR3 DNA reads TGTGCCAGCAGCCACCACATAGCGGGGGGGTACAATGAGCAGTTCTTC. Translated, it gives CASSHHIAGGYNEQFF.

This clonotype was recorded a few times. V is TRBV7-9 and J is TRBJ1-1, with D possibly TRBD1 on 5 matching bases. Trimming cost V 5 bases and J 6 bases, with 19 bases left between them. Per the germline V gene, CDR1 is SEHNR and CDR2 is FQNEAQ (reference sequence). The CDR3 has 15 residues. CDR3 nucleotide sequence: TGTGCCAGCAGCCCCCAAGAGCGGGGGTGGCCTGAAGCTTTCTTT. This gives the protein CASSPQERGWPEAFF.

This clonotype occurred many times. This chain joins TRBV7-2 and TRBJ1-2; TRBD1 matches at 9 bases. This CDR3 region has 15 residues. CDR1 is SGHTA and CDR2 is FQGNSA in the germline V gene. The trim removed 4 bases at V and 8 bases at J, leaving 11 bases unmatched. CDR3 protein: CASSWPPGQGRGYTF. The CDR3 DNA sequence: TGTGCCAGCAGCTGGCCGCCGGGACAGGGCCGCGGCTACACCTTC.

This clonotype appeared many times. The chain recombines TRBV4-3 with TRBJ2-5; D is unresolved. The length of the CDR3 is 13 residues. The V end was cut by 8 bases, the J end by 2 bases, with 12 bases between. From germline, CDR1 is LGHNA and CDR2 YSLEER. CDR3 sequence (DNA): TGCGCCAGCTCGGACCGTGCTCAAGAGACCCAGTACTTC. Translation: CASSDRAQETQYF.

This clonotype has at least ten counts. The genes are TRBV28 and TRBJ2-3; 11 bases are a match to TRBD2. There are 17 residues in the CDR3. The V gene's germline CDR1 is MDHEN and CDR2 SYDVKM. Trimming at V came to 3 bases and at J to 6 bases, leaving 11 bases not matched to a gene. The CDR3 DNA sequence: TGTGCCAGCAGTTTGTTTCGACGTAGCGGGGGGGTGGATACGCAGTATTTT. Amino acids: CASSLFRRSGGVDTQYF.

This clonotype was seen ten or more times. The gene calls are TRBV15 and TRBJ1-3; tentative D call: TRBD1 (5 bases). Germline-derived CDR1 and CDR2 are LNHNV and YYDKDF (reference sequence). The V end lost 5 bases, the J end lost 0 bases, and 14 bases lay between the germline ends. The CDR3 runs 16 residues. The CDR3 bases are TGTGCCACCAGCGGATACGGGACGGGCTCTGGAAACACCATATATTTT. Protein: CATSGYGTGSGNTIYF.

This clonotype was counted only a few times. The V call is TRBV3-1, the J call TRBJ1-3, with D uncertain. Germline lookup yields CDR1 LGHDT and CDR2 YNNKEL (reference sequence). Trimming removed 6 bases from V and 0 bases from J, with 9 bases in between. This CDR3 spans 14 amino acids. Here the CDR3 DNA reads TGTGCCAGCAGAGAGGGTCGCTCTGGAAACACCATATATTTT. Its protein is CASREGRSGNTIYF.